A single sample is the source of the 22 T cell receptor beta chains below, sequenced in a study of beta chain features in type 1 diabetes. Every isolated RNA sample was fully reverse transcribed, so sequencing captured expressed TCRB transcripts. The method was immunoSEQ multiplex PCR; TCRdb's version includes in-frame clones alone and lacks a portion of them. The table includes about 140,000 clones, approximately 9.8% detected once. Sequencing was performed on central memory CD4+ T cells from blood. These receptors all stem from a woman aged 40-49 years in good health.

This clone was seen more than once but under ten times. The gene calls are TRBV7-8 and TRBJ1-4, with 7 bases matching TRBD1. The trim removed 5 bases at V and 0 bases at J, leaving 12 bases unmatched. Germline-derived CDR1 and CDR2 are SGHVS and FQNEAQ. The CDR3 loop spans 18 amino acids. CDR3 sequence reads: CASSAPRGQASTNEKLFF. The CDR3 nucleotides read TGTGCCAGCAGCGCCCCGCGCGGACAGGCCTCAACTAATGAAAAACTGTTTTTT.

This clone was picked up many times. The chain couples TRBV29-1 to TRBJ1-5, with D possibly TRBD1 on 5 matching bases. The germline V and J ends were trimmed by 4 bases and 4 bases, with 11 bases remaining between them. The CDR3 has 13 amino acids. In germline, CDR1 is SQVTM, CDR2 ANQGSEA. The CDR3 reads CSVGNRQNQPQHF. CDR3 coding DNA: TGCAGCGTTGGCAACAGGCAAAATCAGCCCCAGCATTTT. Together with reference TRBV29-1 and TRBJ1-5, the CDR3 gives the full variable domain: SAVISQKPSRDICQRGTSLTIQCQVDSQVTMMFWYRQQPGQSLTLIATANQGSEATYESGFVIDKFPISRPNLTFSTLTVSNMSPEDSSIYLCSVGNRQNQPQHFGDGTRLSIL.

The table lists this clone with a few counts. J is TRBJ1-6 and V is TRBV4-2; maybe TRBD1 (6 bases). From germline, CDR1 is LGHNA and CDR2 YNFKEQ. This CDR3 region has 15 residues. V gave up 5 bases and J gave up 4 bases, with 12 bases separating them. CDR3 sequence (DNA): TGTGCCAGCAGCTCGGACAGCGTTTATAATTCACCCCTCCACTTT. This codes for CASSSDSVYNSPLHF.

The chain couples TRBV7-2 to TRBJ2-7; 8 bases align to TRBD1. The CDR3 sequence is 15 residues long. Per germline, CDR1 SGHTA and CDR2 FQGNSA. The J segment lost 2 bases and the V segment lost 7 bases, leaving 10 bases of the junction unmatched. This CDR3 is CASTLLDRAAYEQYF. The CDR3, as DNA: TGTGCCAGCACCCTCCTGGACAGGGCGGCCTACGAGCAGTACTTC.

This chain links TRBV7-2 with TRBJ1-4; D is undetermined. This CDR3 has 15 residues. Germline assignment: CDR1 SGHTA and CDR2 FQGNSA. V was pared by 7 bases and J by 3 bases, with 15 bases between. The CDR3 nucleotides read TGTGCCAGCACCCTGTCGGGGATGTCTAATGAAAAACTGTTTTTT. This gives the protein CASTLSGMSNEKLFF.

The genes are TRBV5-6 and TRBJ1-3, with D possibly being TRBD1 (5 bases). This CDR3 has 16 amino acids. The germline V and J ends were trimmed by 0 bases and 0 bases, with 10 bases remaining between them. Germline V gene data show CDR1 as SGHDT and CDR2 as YYEEEE. This CDR3 is CASSLGQGYSGNTIYF. DNA of the CDR3: TGTGCCAGCAGCTTGGGGCAGGGATACTCTGGAAACACCATATATTTT.

The chain joins TRBV29-1 to TRBJ2-7; D ambiguous. This CDR3 has 12 amino acids. V was shortened by 5 bases and J by 0 bases, with 8 bases between the two germline ends. Germline V gene lookup returns CDR1 SQVTM and CDR2 ANQGSEA. The DNA of the CDR3 is TGCAGCGTTTCGGTCCACTCCTACGAGCAGTACTTC. The encoded protein is CSVSVHSYEQYF.

This clone was seen a handful of times. The chain links TRBV29-1 to TRBJ2-7, with D possibly TRBD2 on 7 matching bases. V shed 7 bases and J shed 6 bases, with 16 bases lying between them. The CDR3 has 12 amino acids. Germline-derived CDR1 and CDR2 are SQVTM and ANQGSEA. CDR3 protein: CSGGGLRGEQYF. For the CDR3, the DNA is TGCAGCGGGGGGGGCTTAAGGGGCGAGCAGTACTTC.

In this sample, this clone turned up a few times. J is TRBJ2-5 and V is TRBV5-1, with 11 bases matching TRBD2. The CDR3 is 16 residues long. The V and J ends lost 4 bases and 5 bases, in that order; junction bases with no gene match: 10. CDR1 is SGHRS and CDR2 is YFSETQ in the germline V gene. CDR3 region: CASSISLAGDWETQYF. The CDR3 DNA follows: TGCGCCAGCAGCATCTCACTAGCGGGGGATTGGGAGACCCAGTACTTC.

This clone was counted between two and nine times. The chain employs TRBV5-1 and TRBJ1-1; D uncertain. V was shortened by 0 bases and J by 4 bases, with 10 bases between the two germline ends. Looked up from germline, CDR1 is SGHRS and CDR2 is YFSETQ. The CDR3 spans 14 residues. Written as DNA, the CDR3 is TGCGCCAGCAGCTTGGCCCAGGTGGGCACTGAAGCTTTCTTT. It specifies CASSLAQVGTEAFF.

This clone was found a few times. V usage is TRBV11-2 and J usage is TRBJ2-3, with 7 bases aligning to TRBD2. CDR3 size: 16 residues. J lost 2 bases, V lost 4 bases, and 9 bases had no gene match. Germline CDR1 SGHAT, CDR2 FQNNGV. CDR3 residues: CASSSGTIQSTDTQYF. CDR3 DNA: TGTGCCAGCAGCTCGGGGACTATCCAATCCACAGATACGCAGTATTTT.

This clone occurred a few times. V and J are TRBV4-3 and TRBJ1-2, with D possibly matching TRBD1 (6 bases). The CDR3 runs to 12 residues. The V gene's germline CDR1 is LGHNA and CDR2 YSLEER. V lost 8 bases and J lost 8, with 15 bases in between. The CDR3 protein is CASGQGWRGYTF. CDR3 DNA sequence: TGCGCCAGCGGGCAGGGGTGGCGAGGCTACACCTTC.

This clone was seen ten or more times. The CDR3 region has the DNA TGTGCCAGCAGTCCGGGACAGGGGAATTCACCCCTCCACTTT. The encoded protein is CASSPGQGNSPLHF. The V gene is TRBV6-5, the J gene TRBJ1-6; 10 bases fit TRBD1. This CDR3 contains 14 residues. Germline V gene lookup returns CDR1 MNHEY and CDR2 SVGAGI. The V and J ends lost 5 bases and 7 bases, in that order; junction bases with no gene match: 2.

CDR3 sequence: CASSITSANEQFF. CDR3 coding DNA: TGCGCCAGCAGCATAACTAGCGCCAATGAGCAGTTCTTC. The chain couples TRBV5-1 to TRBJ2-1; 7 bases line up with TRBD2. V trimming: 4 bases; J trimming: 6 bases; junction bases outside the gene matches: 4. This CDR3 is built from 13 residues. The germline gives CDR1 SGHRS, CDR2 YFSETQ. Full variable domain (outside the CDR3, taken from reference TRBV5-1 and TRBJ2-1): KAGVTQTPRYLIKTRGQQVTLSCSPISGHRSVSWYQQTPGQGLQFLFEYFSETQRNKGNFPGRFSGRQFSNSRSEMNVSTLELGDSALYLCASSITSANEQFFGPGTRLTVL.

This clone was detected a few times. The V call is TRBV18, the J call TRBJ2-3; possible D gene TRBD1, 6 bases. This CDR3 has 15 residues. The germline CDR1 and CDR2 sequences are KGHSH and LQKENI. Trimming left V 1 base short and J 3 bases short, with 11 bases between. CDR3 region: CASSPQGQGTDTQYF. The CDR3, as DNA: TGTGCCAGCTCACCACAGGGACAAGGAACAGATACGCAGTATTTT.

The V and J genes are TRBV29-1 and TRBJ2-2; D unclear. The CDR3 length is 14 residues. CDR1 is SQVTM, CDR2 ANQGSEA, per germline. V gave up 3 bases and J gave up 7 bases, with 15 bases separating them. The CDR3 nucleotides are TGCAGCGTTGAGGGTGGGCGACATATCGGGGAGCTGTTTTTT. This codes for CSVEGGRHIGELFF.

CDR3 bases: TGTGCCAGCAGCCGTCGGACTAGTGGTTTGGAGACCCAGTACTTC. Amino acids: CASSRRTSGLETQYF. The chain couples TRBV9 to TRBJ2-5, with 7 bases that match TRBD2. Losses at the gene ends were 4 bases for V and 5 bases for J; bases not matched to a gene: 11. Per germline, CDR1 SGDLS and CDR2 YYNGEE. This CDR3 has 15 amino acids. Supplemented by reference TRBV9 and TRBJ2-5, the full variable domain reads DSGVTQTPKHLITATGQRVTLRCSPRSGDLSVYWYQQSLDQGLQFLIQYYNGEERAKGNILERFSAQQFPDLHSELNLSSLELGDSALYFCASSRRTSGLETQYFGPGTRLLVL.

This clone was seen a handful of times. The rearrangement uses TRBV6-5 and TRBJ2-7, with TRBD1 matching 10 bases. V lost 5 bases and J lost 0; bases outside the gene matches: 4. CDR3 size: 15 residues. From germline, CDR1 is MNHEY and CDR2 SVGAGI. CDR3 DNA: TGTGCCAGCAGTGGACGGACAGGGGGCTCCTACGAGCAGTACTTC. This translates into CASSGRTGGSYEQYF.

The chain employs TRBV7-9 and TRBJ1-1; a possible D gene is TRBD1 (6 bases). V gave up 5 bases and J gave up 5 bases, with 15 bases separating them. The CDR3 totals 14 residues. CDR1 is SEHNR, CDR2 FQNEAQ, per germline (reference sequence). CDR3 nucleotide sequence: TGTGCCAGCAGCACCGGACAGCTAGGGACTGAAGCTTTCTTT. It translates to CASSTGQLGTEAFF.

This clone has a count of ten or more. The gene calls are TRBV7-8 and TRBJ2-3, with 9 bases lining up with TRBD2. Germline trimming cut 7 bases from V and 6 bases from J; bases unmatched to any gene: 11. Germline V gives CDR1 SGHVS, CDR2 FQNEAQ. CDR3 length: 15 residues. The CDR3 nucleotides are TGTGCCAGCACGACGCGCGGGGGGGCCGTGGATACGCAGTATTTT. Translated: CASTTRGGAVDTQYF.

This clone has a count of ten or more. The J gene is TRBJ2-2, the V gene TRBV11-2; tentatively, D is TRBD1 (5 bases). CDR1 is SGHAT and CDR2 is FQNNGV in the germline V gene. The CDR3 sequence is 14 residues long. V was shortened by 3 bases and J by 6 bases, with 11 bases between the two germline ends. CDR3 protein: CASSFPLRAGELFF. DNA of the CDR3: TGTGCCAGCAGCTTTCCCCTCAGGGCCGGGGAGCTGTTTTTT.

Worth noting for this clone: At one boundary the junction diverges from the germline segment, which might be a read error. This rearrangement joins TRBV5-6 to TRBJ1-1; 7 bases map to TRBD1. Per the germline V gene, CDR1 is SGHDT and CDR2 is YYEEEE. The CDR3 spans 15 residues. The CDR3 sequence: CASSPRDRSNAEAFF. CDR3 sequence (DNA): TGTGCCAGCAGCCCCCGGGACAGATCGAACGCTGAAGCTTTCTTT. The variable domain in full, completed from reference TRBV5-6 and TRBJ1-1, reads DAGVTQSPTHLIKTRGQQVTLRCSPKSGHDTVSWYQQALGQGPQFIFQYYEEEERQRGNFPDRFSGHQFPNYSSELNVNALLLGDSALYLCASSPRDRSNAEAFFGQGTRLTVV.